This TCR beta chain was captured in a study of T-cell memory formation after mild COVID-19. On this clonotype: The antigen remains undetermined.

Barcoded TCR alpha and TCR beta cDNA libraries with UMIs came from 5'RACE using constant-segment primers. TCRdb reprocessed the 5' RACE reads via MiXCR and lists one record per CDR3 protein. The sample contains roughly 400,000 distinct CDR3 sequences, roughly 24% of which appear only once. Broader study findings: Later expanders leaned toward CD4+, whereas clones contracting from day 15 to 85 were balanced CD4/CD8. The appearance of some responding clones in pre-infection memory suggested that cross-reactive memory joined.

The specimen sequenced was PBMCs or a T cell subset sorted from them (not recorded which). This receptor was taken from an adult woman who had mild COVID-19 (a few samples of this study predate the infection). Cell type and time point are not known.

The DNA of the CDR3 is TGCGCCAGCAGCTTGACGGCGGTTCCGAACACTGAAGCTTTCTTT. Protein sequence: CASSLTAVPNTEAFF. This sequence joins TRBV5-1 and TRBJ1-1; D gene ambiguous. Deletions cut 1 base from V and 1 base from J, with 11 bases between. The CDR3 loop spans 15 amino acids. Germline V gene data show CDR1 as SGHRS and CDR2 as YFSETQ.